This T cell receptor beta chain derives from a study of blood T cell repertoires in COVID-19. The wider study: The analysed material was cDNA or gDNA that came from T cells, B-cell-depleted T cells, or PBMCs.

Clones were read by immunoSEQ multiplex PCR, and TCRdb kept only the in-frame ones, dropping some. The data contain fewer than 95,000 clones, more than 80% of them seen just once; the ten biggest clones take up around 13%. The V end lost 3 bases, the J end lost 4 bases, and 19 bases lay between the germline ends. The CDR3 runs 16 residues. The V gene's germline CDR1 is SGHRS and CDR2 YFSETQ. Sequencing input: peripheral blood. This receptor was identified in a human donor in a cohort sampled during active COVID-19. J is TRBJ2-5 and V is TRBV5-1; D is possibly TRBD1 (5 bases). In DNA, the CDR3 is TGCGCCAGCAGCTCCCGGAAGGGCCTAGGGGCAGAGACCCAGTACTTC. Its translation: CASSSRKGLGAETQYF.